These 13 T cell receptor beta chains came from one sample sequenced in a study of response to subunit inactivated influenza vaccine. A single record per CDR3 protein comes from TCRdb applying MiXCR to the RT-PCR reads. The table lists about 610,000 distinct CDR3 sequences, less than 15% of them singletons. The source material was PBMCs from blood, sampled less than 13 days after vaccination. All receptors derive from a man aged 50 to 60 who received an inactivated influenza vaccine.

The chain carries TRBV20-1 and TRBJ1-1; D unclear. CDR3 length: 12 residues. V was trimmed by 3 bases and J by 1 base, leaving 6 bases between them. Germline V gene sequence: CDR1 DFQATT, CDR2 SNEGSKA (reference sequence). The CDR3 nucleotides read TGCAGTGCTAGTGTTCGGAACACTGAAGCTTTCTTT. Protein sequence: CSASVRNTEAFF.

CDR3 bases: TGTGCCAGCAGTTACTCGGCGGGTCTACCTATCAATCAGCCCCAGCATTTT. It yields the protein CASSYSAGLPINQPQHF. The rearrangement links TRBV6-2 or TRBV6-3 to TRBJ1-5; no firm D call. Germline lookup yields CDR1 MNHEY and CDR2 SVGEGT. This CDR3 comprises 17 residues. V was pared by 0 bases and J by 3 bases, with 15 bases between.

The rearrangement joins TRBV7-9 to TRBJ2-1; D is unclear. This CDR3 contains 15 residues. V was trimmed by 0 bases and J by 5 bases, leaving 11 bases between them. Germline V CDR1 and CDR2: SEHNR, FQNEAQ (reference sequence). The CDR3 reads CASSLAGQMNNEQFF. For the CDR3, the DNA is TGTGCCAGCAGCTTAGCTGGCCAGATGAACAATGAGCAGTTCTTC.

The V gene is TRBV6-2 or TRBV6-3, the J gene TRBJ2-7, with D perhaps matching TRBD2 (6 bases). The CDR3 is 14 residues long. CDR1 is MNHEY and CDR2 is SVGEGT in the germline V gene. V lost 2 bases and J 4 bases, leaving 12 bases between the germline ends. CDR3 DNA sequence: TGTGCCAGCAGTTACGCGGGGACTTATTACGAGCAGTACTTC. It translates to CASSYAGTYYEQYF.

This clonotype showed up just a few times. The chain carries TRBV15 and TRBJ2-3, with 8 bases fitting TRBD1. The CDR3 extends over 15 amino acids. Germline lookup yields CDR1 LNHNV and CDR2 YYDKDF (reference sequence). Trimming at V came to 3 bases and at J to 0 bases, leaving 2 bases not matched to a gene. CDR3 sequence: CATSRGQASTDTQYF. The CDR3 coding sequence is TGTGCCACCAGCAGGGGACAGGCTAGCACAGATACGCAGTATTTT.

The table lists this clonotype with many counts. The chain combines TRBV18 with TRBJ1-4; D unresolved. Germline CDR1 and CDR2: KGHSH and LQKENI. With 2 bases removed from V and 3 bases from J, the gap between germline ends came to 4 bases. The CDR3 runs to 13 residues. The CDR3 reads CASSPGANEKLFF. CDR3 DNA sequence: TGTGCCAGCTCACCAGGGGCTAATGAAAAACTGTTTTTT. Supplemented by reference TRBV18 and TRBJ1-4, the full variable domain reads NAGVMQNPRHLVRRRGQEARLRCSPMKGHSHVYWYRQLPEEGLKFMVYLQKENIIDESGMPKERFSAEFPKEGPSILRIQQVVRGDSAAYFCASSPGANEKLFFGSGTQLSVL.

This clonotype was seen ten or more times. The chain uses TRBV12-3 or TRBV12-4 and TRBJ2-7; D is perhaps TRBD1 (5 bases). The ends were cut back, 8 bases at V and 2 bases at J, with 13 bases in the middle. The CDR3 runs to 13 residues. DNA for the CDR3: TGTGCCAGCGGGGCTGGTATCGCCTACGAGCAGTACTTC. Residues: CASGAGIAYEQYF.

This clonotype was seen more than once but under ten times. The chain is built from TRBV7-6 and TRBJ2-6, with a possible D match to TRBD2 (5 bases). This CDR3 has 17 amino acids. Trimming pared 1 base from V and 4 bases from J, leaving 14 bases between. Germline V gives CDR1 SGHVS, CDR2 FNYEAQ. CDR3 nucleotide sequence: TGTGCCAGCAGCTTAGAAGGGAGTTCCATCGGGGCCAACGTCCTGACTTTC. Its translation: CASSLEGSSIGANVLTF.

CDR3 in DNA: TGTGCCAGCAGCACTGGGAGAGAAAAACTGTTTTTT. It specifies CASSTGREKLFF. The chain uses TRBV27 and TRBJ1-4; no firm D call. V lost 6 bases to trimming and J lost 8 bases, with 10 bases between them. The CDR3 runs 12 residues. Germline CDR1 MNHEY, CDR2 SMNVEV (reference sequence).

The rearrangement joins TRBV28 to TRBJ2-2; 7 bases match TRBD2. The trim removed 6 bases at V and 1 base at J, leaving 5 bases unmatched. This CDR3 region has 15 residues. CDR1 is MDHEN, CDR2 SYDVKM, per germline. The CDR3 DNA reads as TGTGCCAGCAGGGGTGCTAGCGGGAACACCGGGGAGCTGTTTTTT. It codes for CASRGASGNTGELFF.

V is TRBV7-9 and J is TRBJ2-1, with TRBD1 identical over 9 bases. Trimming took 2 bases from V and 7 from J; bases not matched to a gene: 9. From germline, CDR1 is SEHNR and CDR2 FQNEAQ (reference sequence). The CDR3 loop spans 16 amino acids. This CDR3 is CASSLPLDRGLNEQFF. In DNA, the CDR3 is TGTGCCAGCAGCTTACCACTGGACAGGGGATTGAATGAGCAGTTCTTC.

The chain is built from TRBV15 and TRBJ2-1; no clear D gene. V lost 1 base and J lost 5, with 9 bases in between. Germline CDR1 reads LNHNV; CDR2 reads YYDKDF (reference sequence). The CDR3 covers 14 residues. The CDR3 DNA is TGTGCCACCAGCAGAGTGGGCCCGGACAATGAGCAGTTCTTC. As protein: CATSRVGPDNEQFF.

This chain connects TRBV5-1 to TRBJ1-1; D perhaps matches TRBD1 (5 bases). V gave up 4 bases and J gave up 1 base, with 11 bases separating them. The CDR3 covers 14 residues. Germline V CDR1 and CDR2: SGHRS, YFSETQ. The CDR3 coding sequence is TGCGCCAGCAGCGACGGGACGGGGAACACTGAAGCTTTCTTT. Translating it yields CASSDGTGNTEAFF.